These 9 T cell receptor beta chains were sequenced from one sample in a study of T cell responses to AZD1222 COVID-19 vaccine. Profiled with immunoSEQ multiplex PCR; TCRdb holds only in-frame clones, not every one. The repertoire holds 100,000 or so clones, with about 82% as singletons. The sample was peripheral blood, taken on day 0 of AZD1222 vaccination. Receptors originate from an adult in good health.

This chain connects TRBV6-1 to TRBJ2-7, with 9 bases lining up with TRBD2. Trimming took 2 bases from V and 3 from J; bases not matched to a gene: 11. This CDR3 has 17 residues. Germline V gives CDR1 MNHNS, CDR2 SASEGT. The CDR3 here is CASSEWASGATSYEQYF. The DNA for the CDR3 is TGTGCCAGCAGTGAATGGGCTAGCGGGGCGACGAGCTACGAGCAGTACTTC.

This sequence joins TRBV19 and TRBJ1-5, with D possibly TRBD1 on 6 matching bases. V was clipped by 8 bases and J by 1 base, with 15 bases between them. The CDR3 is 15 amino acids. In germline, CDR1 is LNHDA, CDR2 SQIVND (reference sequence). The CDR3 region is CASSQGLSSNQPQHF. The CDR3 region has the DNA TGTGCCAGTTCCCAGGGGTTGTCGAGCAATCAGCCCCAGCATTTT.

The DNA of the CDR3 is TGTGCCAGCAGCGAGCGAAGACAGGGTGATGAGCAGTTCTTC. Protein sequence: CASSERRQGDEQFF. The chain carries TRBV9 and TRBJ2-1; 7 nucleotides align to TRBD1. Germline V gene data show CDR1 as SGDLS and CDR2 as YYNGEE. V shed 3 bases and J 8 bases; nucleotides not matched to a gene: 8. CDR3 size: 14 residues.

This clone is a singleton in its sample. The limits of the CDR3 on the DNA are not certain, so only TCRdb's listed CDR3 is given. V is TRBV27 and J is TRBJ2-6. The CDR3 is 17 amino acids long, termini counted. Germline CDR1 reads MNHEY; CDR2 reads SMNVEV (reference sequence). CDR3 sequence: CASSSSDGETGANVLTF.

The chain has TRBV2 and TRBJ2-3; TRBD2 aligns across 9 bases. This CDR3 is built from 15 residues. The V segment lost 7 bases and the J segment 2 bases; nucleotides outside the gene matches: 7. Per the germline V gene, CDR1 is SNHLY and CDR2 is FYNNEI. The chain's CDR3 is CASNDLAGPTDTQYF. DNA for the CDR3: TGTGCCAGCAACGACCTAGCGGGGCCCACAGATACGCAGTATTTT.

The rearrangement joins TRBV5-8 to TRBJ1-5; TRBD1 matches 7 bases. Trimming cost V 4 bases and J 5 bases; bases outside gene matches: 9. Germline CDR1 and CDR2: SGHTS and YDEGEE. This CDR3 is 15 amino acids long. The CDR3 region has the DNA TGTGCCAGCAGCAACCGGGACAGTTGGTATCAGCCCCAGCATTTT. Protein: CASSNRDSWYQPQHF.

This clone appeared a single time. This chain links TRBV28 with TRBJ1-5; 8 bases agree with TRBD1. CDR1 and CDR2 from the germline V gene are MDHEN and SYDVKM. The V and J ends lost 7 bases and 6 bases, in that order; junction bases with no gene match: 17. The CDR3 consists of 17 residues. The CDR3 loop reads CASNIPQGAGGGQPQHF. CDR3 coding DNA: TGTGCCAGCAATATACCCCAGGGGGCCGGGGGTGGTCAGCCCCAGCATTTT.

The J gene is TRBJ1-2, the V gene TRBV5-1, with D perhaps matching TRBD1 (5 bases). This CDR3 has 16 amino acids. Trimming cost V 0 bases and J 5 bases, with 17 bases left between them. Looked up from germline, CDR1 is SGHRS and CDR2 is YFSETQ. CDR3 sequence (DNA): TGCGCCAGCAGCTTGGATTGGCCAGGGCTACCTTATGGCTACACCTTC. Translation gives CASSLDWPGLPYGYTF.

This chain connects TRBV18 to TRBJ2-1, with 9 bases fitting TRBD1. V shed 4 bases, J shed 0 bases, and the junction held 22 bases outside the gene matches. The CDR3 has 22 residues. Germline assignment: CDR1 KGHSH and CDR2 LQKENI. In DNA, the CDR3 is TGTGCCAGCTCACTTCCAGGACAGGGGATGGATAGCGGCTCAAGCTCCTACAATGAGCAGTTCTTC. It is translated as CASSLPGQGMDSGSSSYNEQFF.